One sample yielded the 8 T cell receptor beta chains listed below, sequenced in a study of identical twins. TCRdb reprocessed the 5' RACE reads with MiXCR, giving one entry per CDR3 protein. The data show 650,000 to 800,000 distinct CDR3 sequences, 8% to 9% seen once. These data are also associated with another study on yellow fever vaccine responses in identical twins.

The sequencing input was PBMCs. The receptors here all came from a woman aged 18-35 years in good health.

This clonotype appeared many times. J is TRBJ2-5 and V is TRBV7-9, with D possibly matching TRBD1 (5 bases). V lost 4 bases and J lost 5, with 14 bases in between. CDR3 size: 14 residues. Germline loops: CDR1 SEHNR, CDR2 FQNEAQ (reference sequence). The DNA of the CDR3 is TGTGCCAGCAGCTCCAGTATGGGGCCCGAGACCCAGTACTTC. It specifies CASSSSMGPETQYF.

This clonotype has a handful of counts. In DNA form, the CDR3 reads TGCGCCAGCAGCCAAGGTCTCCAGGGGGCCTACGAGCAGTACTTC. It is translated as CASSQGLQGAYEQYF. The chain recombines TRBV4-3 with TRBJ2-7, with 7 bases that match TRBD1. Germline values: CDR1 LGHNA, CDR2 YSLEER. Trimming at V came to 1 base and at J to 2 bases, leaving 5 bases not matched to a gene. CDR3 length equals 15 residues.

This clonotype was found a few times. The rearrangement uses TRBV5-1 and TRBJ2-1, with 15 bases fitting TRBD2. The CDR3 covers 16 residues. Germline loops: CDR1 SGHRS, CDR2 YFSETQ. J gave up 4 bases and V 4 bases, and 3 bases lay outside the gene matches. The chain's CDR3 is CASSPGTSGGYNEQFF. DNA of the CDR3: TGCGCCAGCAGCCCCGGGACTAGCGGGGGGTACAATGAGCAGTTCTTC.

This clonotype was recorded at least ten times. This chain uses TRBV10-3 with TRBJ2-3; 11 bases are a match to TRBD2. Germline V gene data show CDR1 as ENHRY and CDR2 as SYGVKD. J lost 1 base, V lost 5 bases, and 2 bases had no gene match. The CDR3 is 15 amino acids. The CDR3 DNA follows: TGTGCCATCAGTCCGGGACTAGCGGGCACAGATACGCAGTATTTT. This sequence encodes CAISPGLAGTDTQYF.

This clonotype has a handful of counts. V and J are TRBV12-3 or TRBV12-4 and TRBJ1-5; 9 positions agree with TRBD1. Trimming removed 4 bases from V and 4 bases from J; junction bases left unmatched: 20. CDR3 length: 20 residues. CDR3 in amino acids: CASSSSGTGTDERLNQPQHF. CDR3 sequence (DNA): TGTGCCAGCAGTTCTTCCGGGACAGGGACCGACGAGCGACTTAATCAGCCCCAGCATTTT.

The table lists this clonotype with many counts. This chain joins TRBV7-9 and TRBJ2-5; the D is unclear. V lost 1 base and J 1 base, leaving 10 bases between the germline ends. This CDR3 has 15 amino acids. CDR1 and CDR2 (germline): SEHNR, FQNEAQ (reference sequence). This CDR3 reads CASSLGGITQETQYF. In DNA form, the CDR3 reads TGTGCCAGCAGCTTAGGCGGAATTACCCAAGAGACCCAGTACTTC.

The V and J genes are TRBV28 and TRBJ2-2, with TRBD1 as a possible D gene (6 bases). The CDR3 contains 18 residues. V was cut by 0 bases and J by 6 bases, with 20 bases left in between. The germline CDR1 and CDR2 sequences are MDHEN and SYDVKM. The CDR3 loop is CASSLWKWTATTPGELFF. The CDR3 DNA follows: TGTGCCAGCAGTTTATGGAAGTGGACAGCCACTACACCCGGGGAGCTGTTTTTT.

This clonotype appeared many times. J is TRBJ2-5 and V is TRBV20-1, with D possibly being TRBD1 or TRBD2 (5 bases each). This CDR3 has 14 residues. V dropped 3 bases and J dropped 4 bases, with 15 bases sitting between them. Per the germline V gene, CDR1 is DFQATT and CDR2 is SNEGSKA (reference sequence). The CDR3 sequence is CSARGDNPSETQYF. The CDR3 DNA follows: TGCAGTGCTAGGGGGGATAATCCCTCAGAGACCCAGTACTTC.